Listed here is a single T cell receptor (beta chain). The antigen remains undetermined. This specimen belongs to a study of CD8+ T cells in alopecia areata. Notes on the study in general: Normal skin's resident alphabeta T cells are also sequenced in scalp samples.

This CDR3 is 15 amino acids long. The germline V gene encodes CDR1 SGDLS and CDR2 YYNGEE. The V and J ends lost 3 bases and 0 bases respectively, with 10 bases between them. Extraction of RNA preceded its reverse transcription into cDNA, which served as the sequencing template. The assay was immunoSEQ multiplex PCR, and TCRdb's table has in-frame clones only and misses some. Here the sample spans about 64,000 clones, 44% being singletons. Using a FACSAria, the CD4+ and CD8+ T cells were sorted from the PBMCs. Sequences were obtained from NKG2D-low CD8+ T cells sorted from blood. This TCR derives from a human donor with alopecia areata. The chain links TRBV9 to TRBJ2-4; D call uncertain. CDR3 residues: CASSAPSEAKNIQYF. The DNA of the CDR3 is TGTGCCAGCAGCGCGCCCTCGGAAGCCAAAAACATTCAGTACTTC.